These 26 T cell receptor beta chains share one sample of origin, sequenced in a study of human T cells and chemical hapten exposure (dated by TCRdb to 2020 to 2023). Receptor amplification or capture employed RACE. This sample was sequenced with a NextSeq 500. TCRdb ran its own pipeline on the public reads, namely fastp trimming at Q25 and MiXCR clone calling, and kept in-frame beta chains. Entries that share a CDR3 protein sequence are merged under the most common genes and DNA. In this sample the table shows over 70,000 distinct CDR3 sequences, approximately 10% of which occur a single time. The top ten clones comprise 1.6% of the sample. The time point label here, explained by the study, means: patch test 2, 6 weeks after DPC sensitization. The treatment or condition label on this specimen signifies: therapeutic diphenylcyclopropenone sensitization with weekly scalp DPC. Sequencing was performed on whole blood, taken in connection with sensitization to the hapten diphenylcyclopropenone (DPC). Receptors were obtained from a young man with alopecia areata. Some clones in this sample may be carry-over from other donors' samples.

This clonotype was detected many times. This rearrangement joins TRBV12-3 or TRBV12-4 to TRBJ1-5; unclear D gene. Trimming removed 6 bases at V and 0 bases at J, with 9 bases between. The CDR3 spans 14 residues. The CDR3 nucleotides are TGTGCCAGCAGCCCCCATGATAGCAATCAGCCCCAGCATTTT. Its protein product is CASSPHDSNQPQHF.

In this sample, this clonotype turned up many times. V is TRBV6-2 or TRBV6-3 and J is TRBJ1-5; D gene ambiguous. CDR1 and CDR2 (germline): MNHEY, SVGEGT. The CDR3 has 15 residues. V was clipped by 1 base and J by 0 bases, with 7 bases between them. In DNA form, the CDR3 reads TGTGCCAGCAGTTACTGGAGGGATAGCAATCAGCCCCAGCATTTT. This gives the protein CASSYWRDSNQPQHF.

This clonotype was recorded a few times. This chain links TRBV9 with TRBJ1-1; D is possibly TRBD1 (5 bases). This CDR3 has 13 residues. V was clipped by 0 bases and J by 10 bases, with 13 bases between them. Per germline, CDR1 SGDLS and CDR2 YYNGEE. CDR3 amino acids: CASSVDSGDGAFF. CDR3 coding DNA: TGTGCCAGCAGCGTAGATTCGGGGGACGGAGCTTTCTTT.

The table lists this clonotype with many counts. The V gene is TRBV12-3 or TRBV12-4, the J gene TRBJ2-7; 8 bases are a match to TRBD1. J lost 3 bases, V lost 7 bases, and 5 bases had no gene match. The CDR3 is 13 residues long. The CDR3 sequence is CASTIQGVYEQYF. Written as DNA, the CDR3 is TGTGCCAGCACTATACAGGGGGTCTACGAGCAGTACTTC.

This clonotype has ten or more counts. This chain connects TRBV18 to TRBJ1-1; 7 nucleotides align to TRBD1. CDR3 length equals 14 residues. The germline V gene encodes CDR1 KGHSH and CDR2 LQKENI. V was pared by 2 bases and J by 3 bases, with 3 bases of the junction left unmatched. CDR3 nucleotide sequence: TGTGCCAGCTCACCAAATCAGGGGGACACTGAAGCTTTCTTT. Amino acid sequence: CASSPNQGDTEAFF.

Within the sample, this clonotype is medium-sized (0.01 to 0.1%). The chain carries TRBV7-2 and TRBJ1-5, with D possibly matching TRBD1 (6 bases). CDR1 and CDR2 from the germline V gene are SGHTA and FQGNSA. The CDR3 has 13 residues. Trimming left V 5 bases short and J 5 bases short, with 10 bases between. The DNA for the CDR3 is TGTGCCAGCAGCCCGGACAGAGATCAGCCCCAGCATTTT. Amino acid sequence: CASSPDRDQPQHF. The full variable domain, completed using reference TRBV7-2 and TRBJ1-5, is GAGVSQSPSNKVTEKGKDVELRCDPISGHTALYWYRQSLGQGLEFLIYFQGNSAPDKSGLPSDRFSAERTGGSVSTLTIQRTQQEDSAVYLCASSPDRDQPQHFGDGTRLSIL.

This sequence joins TRBV29-1 and TRBJ1-2; weak D call: TRBD1 (5 bases). The CDR3 consists of 15 residues. Trimming pared 6 bases from V and 1 base from J, leaving 18 bases between. Germline assignment: CDR1 SQVTM and CDR2 ANQGSEA. For the CDR3, the DNA is TGCAGCGTCACTCTTCCGGGGCAGAATAACTATGGCTACACCTTC. Its translation is CSVTLPGQNNYGYTF.

The CDR3 coding sequence is TGTGCCAGCAGCCTACCGAACCGACAGGCCGAAGCTTTCTTT. This sequence encodes CASSLPNRQAEAFF. J is TRBJ1-1 and V is TRBV3-1; perhaps TRBD1 as D (6 bases). CDR1 and CDR2 from the germline V gene are LGHDT and YNNKEL (reference sequence). CDR3 length: 14 amino acids. V shed 4 bases and J shed 8 bases, with 17 bases lying between them.

This clonotype has more than one count but fewer than ten. The chain links TRBV5-1 to TRBJ1-2, with 9 bases matching TRBD1. The germline gives CDR1 SGHRS, CDR2 YFSETQ. The CDR3 contains 16 residues. Unmatched junction bases numbered 11, after V lost 4 bases and J lost 4 bases. DNA of the CDR3: TGCGCCAGCAGCAGGATGATAGGGACAGGGCGCTATGGCTACACCTTC. Translating gives CASSRMIGTGRYGYTF.

This clonotype was counted between two and nine times. This sequence joins TRBV28 and TRBJ2-7; TRBD2 might be the D (6 bases). Germline CDR1 reads MDHEN; CDR2 reads SYDVKM. The CDR3 has 11 amino acids. V dropped 6 bases and J dropped 7 bases, with 10 bases sitting between them. CDR3 in DNA: TGTGCCAGCAGGGGTGCGGGGGAGCAGTACTTC. Its translation is CASRGAGEQYF.

V is TRBV4-3 and J is TRBJ1-4; weak D call: TRBD1 (6 bases). This CDR3 contains 15 residues. V was cut by 3 bases and J by 3 bases, with 11 bases left in between. Germline assignment: CDR1 LGHNA and CDR2 YSLEER. This CDR3 reads CASSQAGAANEKLFF. The CDR3 nucleotides are TGCGCCAGCAGCCAGGCGGGGGCAGCTAATGAAAAACTGTTTTTT.

This clonotype was seen many times. The chain couples TRBV12-5 to TRBJ1-1; D call uncertain. The length of the CDR3 is 13 residues. Germline-derived CDR1 and CDR2 are LGHNT and FRNRAP. Trimming stripped 1 base from V and 5 bases from J, with 8 bases between. CDR3 amino acids: CASGLGIGTEAFF. The CDR3 DNA reads as TGTGCTAGTGGTTTGGGCATTGGGACTGAAGCTTTCTTT.

The rearrangement uses TRBV29-1 and TRBJ1-2; unclear D gene. Trimming left V 1 base short and J 3 bases short, with 15 bases between. Germline CDR1 is SQVTM and CDR2 is ANQGSEA. The CDR3 is 15 amino acids. Here the CDR3 reads CSVEGPGLLDYGYTF. Here the CDR3 DNA reads TGCAGCGTTGAAGGCCCGGGTTTATTGGACTATGGCTACACCTTC.

This clonotype was seen at least ten times. The V and J genes are TRBV11-2 and TRBJ1-1; D is unclear. The V end lost 8 bases, the J end lost 1 base, and 17 bases lay between the germline ends. From germline, CDR1 is SGHAT and CDR2 FQNNGV. CDR3 size: 15 residues. CDR3 in DNA: TGTGCCAGCGGACTACGTGGGCACCCGAACACTGAAGCTTTCTTT. It specifies CASGLRGHPNTEAFF.

This clonotype has ten or more counts. V and J are TRBV18 and TRBJ1-1; D is possibly TRBD1 (6 bases). This CDR3 is built from 15 residues. The V and J ends lost 4 bases and 1 base respectively, with 13 bases between them. Germline V gene lookup returns CDR1 KGHSH and CDR2 LQKENI. The CDR3 sequence is CASSQGTRTNTEAFF. The DNA for the CDR3 is TGTGCCAGCTCACAAGGGACAAGGACGAACACTGAAGCTTTCTTT.

This clonotype was observed many times. The chain combines TRBV6-2 or TRBV6-3 with TRBJ1-5, with D possibly TRBD1 on 5 matching bases. V shed 2 bases and J shed 6 bases, with 14 bases lying between them. The CDR3 spans 15 residues. The germline gives CDR1 MNHEY, CDR2 SVGEGT. CDR3 in amino acids: CASSYSGGGGQPQHF. The CDR3 nucleotides are TGTGCCAGCAGTTACAGCGGCGGGGGGGGTCAGCCCCAGCATTTT.

There are many counts of this clonotype. V is TRBV19 and J is TRBJ1-2; no firm D call. From germline, CDR1 is LNHDA and CDR2 SQIVND (reference sequence). Trimming removed 8 bases from V and 4 bases from J, with 20 bases in between. The CDR3 is 15 residues long. In DNA, the CDR3 is TGTGCCAGTTCGACGCGAGTTACCCGTTCCTATGGCTACACCTTC. It codes for CASSTRVTRSYGYTF.

The chain employs TRBV5-1 and TRBJ1-1, with unresolved D. Per germline, CDR1 SGHRS and CDR2 YFSETQ. This CDR3 region has 13 residues. With 0 bases removed from V and 3 bases from J, the gap between germline ends came to 6 bases. CDR3 sequence reads: CASSLEVDTEAFF. The CDR3 DNA follows: TGCGCCAGCAGCTTGGAAGTGGACACTGAAGCTTTCTTT. Full variable domain (outside the CDR3, taken from reference TRBV5-1 and TRBJ1-1): KAGVTQTPRYLIKTRGQQVTLSCSPISGHRSVSWYQQTPGQGLQFLFEYFSETQRNKGNFPGRFSGRQFSNSRSEMNVSTLELGDSALYLCASSLEVDTEAFFGQGTRLTVV.

This clonotype was seen more than once but under ten times. CDR3 sequence (DNA): TGCAGTGCTAGCGGTAGGGGAATCTACAATGAGCAGTTCTTC. As protein: CSASGRGIYNEQFF. The genes are TRBV20-1 and TRBJ2-1, with TRBD1 as a possible D gene (5 bases). Germline V gene lookup returns CDR1 DFQATT and CDR2 SNEGSKA (reference sequence). The CDR3 covers 14 residues. Trimming removed 3 bases at V and 3 bases at J, with 12 bases between.

This clonotype has a handful of counts. The rearrangement uses TRBV7-6 and TRBJ2-5, with 8 bases that match TRBD2. The CDR3 has 16 residues. From germline, CDR1 is SGHVS and CDR2 FNYEAQ. Losses at the gene ends were 4 bases for V and 5 bases for J; bases not matched to a gene: 12. The CDR3 bases are TGTGCCAGCAGCTCCTCCCGGGGGGGTAAACGGGAGACCCAGTACTTC. Translated: CASSSSRGGKRETQYF.

This clonotype showed up many times. The chain employs TRBV9 and TRBJ1-1; TRBD1 agrees at 9 bases. Germline CDR1 SGDLS, CDR2 YYNGEE. There are 14 residues in the CDR3. Unmatched junction bases numbered 7, after V lost 4 bases and J lost 6 bases. The CDR3 loop is CASSPGQGFAEAFF. The CDR3 coding sequence is TGTGCCAGCAGCCCGGGACAGGGATTCGCTGAAGCTTTCTTT.

The chain carries TRBV12-3 or TRBV12-4 and TRBJ1-1; no clear D. Trimming left V 2 bases short and J 3 bases short, with 7 bases between. CDR3 length: 13 amino acids. The CDR3 DNA sequence: TGTGCCAGCAGTTTACGGCCATACACTGAAGCTTTCTTT. Its protein is CASSLRPYTEAFF.

This clonotype was detected many times. The chain is built from TRBV5-1 and TRBJ2-1; TRBD2 is a possible D gene (6 bases). The length of the CDR3 is 12 residues. Looked up from germline, CDR1 is SGHRS and CDR2 is YFSETQ. Trimming removed 0 bases at V and 13 bases at J, with 11 bases between. CDR3 sequence (DNA): TGCGCCAGCAGCTTGGAGTGGGGGGTACAGTTCTTC. It specifies CASSLEWGVQFF.

This clonotype appeared many times. This chain uses TRBV2 with TRBJ2-2; no definite D call. The CDR3 has 11 amino acids. Trimming shortened V by 7 bases and J by 6 bases, and 6 bases separated the two germline ends. Germline values: CDR1 SNHLY, CDR2 FYNNEI. In DNA form, the CDR3 reads TGTGCCAGCATTCGGGCCGGGGAGCTGTTTTTT. Its translation is CASIRAGELFF.

The chain couples TRBV7-6 to TRBJ2-7; 8 bases match TRBD2. Unmatched junction bases numbered 10, after V lost 3 bases and J lost 6 bases. CDR1 is SGHVS and CDR2 is FNYEAQ in the germline V gene. This CDR3 contains 15 residues. This chain's CDR3 is CASSLAGGDGGEQYV. Here the CDR3 DNA reads TGTGCCAGCAGCTTGGCCGGGGGGGACGGAGGCGAGCAGTACGTC.

The chain carries TRBV20-1 and TRBJ2-1; 8 nucleotides match TRBD1. Germline trimming cut 6 bases from V and 7 bases from J; bases unmatched to any gene: 14. This CDR3 is 15 amino acids long. Germline V gene lookup returns CDR1 DFQATT and CDR2 SNEGSKA (reference sequence). The CDR3 bases are TGCAGTGCCCCGGACAGGGAACGTCTGTGGAATGAGCAGTTCTTC. Its translation: CSAPDRERLWNEQFF.